The sequence of this T cell receptor (beta chain) was determined in a study of graft-versus-host responses after intestinal transplantation. Study summary: Anti-thymocyte globulin induction was given to all recipients, followed by tacrolimus and steroids for around 3 years. General study points: Ileal or blood samples showed some GvH clones first, and such clones were also found in recipient marrow.

V lost 3 bases and J 3 bases, leaving 9 bases between the germline ends. CDR3 length: 13 amino acids. Germline values: CDR1 SGHTA, CDR2 FQGNSA. Assay: immunoSEQ multiplex PCR; the TCRdb copy retains only in-frame clones and omits some. The table records roughly 89,000 clones, 92% of them present only once. On this clone: As yet, its antigen is unknown.

The specimen comprised unstimulated CD4+ T cells sorted from spleen or lymph node cells, sampled before intestinal transplant. This chain connects TRBV7-2 to TRBJ2-7; tentatively, D is TRBD1 (6 bases). This receptor was identified in a human donor who received an intestinal transplant. Here the CDR3 DNA reads TGTGCCAGCAGCTTTCAGACAGGCTACGAGCAGTACTTC. This sequence encodes CASSFQTGYEQYF.